This TCR beta chain was captured in a study of PD-1 blockade in classical Hodgkin lymphoma. Trimming pared 5 bases from V and 4 bases from J, leaving 27 bases between. The germline CDR1 and CDR2 sequences are MDHEN and SYDVKM. This CDR3 spans 19 amino acids. Each patient's relapse followed autologous stem cell transplantation, and brentuximab vedotin exposure varied. Isolation of CD4+ T cells from thawed PBMCs was performed by magnetic negative selection. Assay used: immunoSEQ multiplex PCR; TCRdb lists only in-frame clones, some missing. Among about 13,000 clones listed, 75% to 90% were seen once. This material consisted of CD4+ T cells from blood, taken at baseline. The TCR comes from a human donor with classical Hodgkin lymphoma. V gene TRBV28 combines with J gene TRBJ1-5, with D perhaps matching TRBD1 (5 bases). CDR3 sequence: CASSVVAVPSRVPNQPQHF. DNA for the CDR3: TGTGCCAGCAGTGTGGTTGCCGTTCCCAGCAGGGTCCCAAATCAGCCCCAGCATTTT.